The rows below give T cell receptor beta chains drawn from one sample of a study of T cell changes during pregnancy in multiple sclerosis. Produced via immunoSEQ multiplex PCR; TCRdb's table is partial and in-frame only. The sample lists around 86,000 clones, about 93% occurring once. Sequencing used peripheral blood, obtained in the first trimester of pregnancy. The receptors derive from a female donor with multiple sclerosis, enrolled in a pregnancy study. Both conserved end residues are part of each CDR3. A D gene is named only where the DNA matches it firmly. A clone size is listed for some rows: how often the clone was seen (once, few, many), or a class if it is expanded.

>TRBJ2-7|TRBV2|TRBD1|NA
TGTGCCAGCAGAACAGGGGGCCCAGAGTTCTCCTACGAGCAGTACTTC
CASRTGGPEFSYEQYF
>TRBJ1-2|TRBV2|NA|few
TGTGCCAAAGGGGGCTATGGCTACACCTTC
CAKGGYGYTF
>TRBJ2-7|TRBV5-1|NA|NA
TGCGCCAGCAGCTTGGACAGGGACGAGCAGTACTTC
CASSLDRDEQYF
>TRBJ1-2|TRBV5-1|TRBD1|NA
TGCGCCAGCAGCTTAGGGGACAGGGGGGTAAGCGGCTACACCTTC
CASSLGDRGVSGYTF
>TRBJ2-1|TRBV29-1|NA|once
TGCAGCCCCCGGTTGGACAACAATGAGCAGTTCTTC
CSPRLDNNEQFF
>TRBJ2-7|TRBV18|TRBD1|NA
TGTGCCAGCTCACCAAAGACAGGGTCCTCCTACGAGCAGTACTTC
CASSPKTGSSYEQYF
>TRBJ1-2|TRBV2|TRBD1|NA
TGTGCCAGCAGCAAAATCAGGGACAGCTATGGCTACACCTTC
CASSKIRDSYGYTF
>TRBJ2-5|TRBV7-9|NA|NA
TGTGCCAGCACACCATACGCGGGCCCTGCGGAGACCCAGTACTTC
CASTPYAGPAETQYF
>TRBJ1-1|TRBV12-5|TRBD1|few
TGTGCTAGTGGTCCTCAGGGGGTCCACACTGAAGCTTTCTTT
CASGPQGVHTEAFF
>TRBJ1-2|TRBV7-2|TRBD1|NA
TGTGCCAGCAGCTTAAGTGACAGGGTTCTATATGGCTACACCTTC
CASSLSDRVLYGYTF
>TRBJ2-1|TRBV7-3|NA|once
TGTGCCAGCAGCTCCATTTCGGACTACTCTAGAAATGAGCAGTTCTTC
CASSSISDYSRNEQFF